The 10 T cell receptor beta chains below come from one sample, sequenced in a study of T-cell reconstitution after alpha-beta-depleted transplantation in children. As it was prepared, the TCRbeta library received unique molecular identifiers. TCRdb re-derived calls from the PCR reads in MiXCR, one entry per CDR3 protein. This sample yields 200,000 or so distinct CDR3 sequences, of which around 5.9% are seen a single time; around 4.4% belongs to the top ten. The sample in question was PBMCs, obtained before TCRalphabeta/CD19-depleted stem cell transplant. All receptors come from a girl less than two years old with combined immunodeficiency, due to receive a stem cell transplant.

This clonotype has ten or more counts. CDR3: CASSSLTGVGTEAFF. The CDR3, as DNA: TGTGCCAGCAGCTCACTTACAGGGGTGGGCACTGAAGCTTTCTTT. V gene TRBV7-2 combines with J gene TRBJ1-1; 7 bases agree with TRBD1. The V gene end was trimmed by 4 bases and the J gene end by 4 bases; junction bases not matched to a gene: 9. The CDR3 is 15 amino acids. From germline, CDR1 is SGHTA and CDR2 FQGNSA.

This clonotype was seen at least ten times. The J gene is TRBJ2-7, the V gene TRBV5-1, with 12 bases fitting TRBD2. The germline V gene encodes CDR1 SGHRS and CDR2 YFSETQ. The CDR3 loop spans 17 amino acids. V shed 0 bases, J shed 2 bases, and the junction held 6 bases outside the gene matches. CDR3 DNA sequence: TGCGCCAGCAGCTTGGAACTAGCGGGGGGCTACACCTACGAGCAGTACTTC. It encodes CASSLELAGGYTYEQYF. The full variable domain, its missing parts supplied by reference TRBV5-1 and TRBJ2-7, is KAGVTQTPRYLIKTRGQQVTLSCSPISGHRSVSWYQQTPGQGLQFLFEYFSETQRNKGNFPGRFSGRQFSNSRSEMNVSTLELGDSALYLCASSLELAGGYTYEQYFGPGTRLTVT.

At least ten counts were recorded for this clonotype. This chain uses TRBV12-3 or TRBV12-4 with TRBJ1-2; 8 bases are a match to TRBD1. The CDR3 length is 15 residues. V gave up 2 bases and J gave up 4 bases; unmatched junction bases: 6. CDR3 coding DNA: TGTGCCAGCAGTTTATGGCCAGGGGGCGGCTATGGCTACACCTTC. This gives the protein CASSLWPGGGYGYTF.

This clonotype was counted at least ten times. V and J are TRBV27 and TRBJ2-7; the D is unclear. The V gene lost 9 bases and the J gene lost 1 base, with 16 bases spanning the gap. Germline V gene lookup returns CDR1 MNHEY and CDR2 SMNVEV (reference sequence). The CDR3 is 14 residues long. The CDR3 spells CASSRLEKSYEQYF. The DNA for the CDR3 is TGTGCCAGTTCTAGACTGGAAAAGTCCTACGAGCAGTACTTC.

The V gene is TRBV20-1, the J gene TRBJ2-7; no reliable D call. The CDR3 spans 13 residues. V was clipped by 6 bases and J by 0 bases, with 12 bases between them. Germline CDR1 DFQATT, CDR2 SNEGSKA (reference sequence). The CDR3 DNA sequence: TGCAGTGCACCGGCCTGCCCCTCCTACGAGCAGTACTTC. Its protein is CSAPACPSYEQYF.

Ten or more counts support this clonotype. The rearrangement joins TRBV6-2 or TRBV6-3 to TRBJ1-1; D uncertain. The CDR3 is 13 amino acids. V lost 6 bases to trimming and J lost 4 bases, with 12 bases between them. Looked up from germline, CDR1 is MNHEY and CDR2 is SVGEGT. In DNA form, the CDR3 reads TGTGCCAGCAGCCCGGAAGAAATCACTGAAGCTTTCTTT. Translation gives CASSPEEITEAFF.

The V gene is TRBV12-3 or TRBV12-4, the J gene TRBJ1-4; 7 bases are shared with TRBD1. There are 13 residues in the CDR3. The J segment lost 7 bases and the V segment lost 6 bases, leaving 5 bases of the junction unmatched. The CDR3 DNA reads as TGTGCCAGCAGCCCTGGGACAGTTGAAAAACTGTTTTTT. Translation: CASSPGTVEKLFF.

This clonotype was seen many times. J is TRBJ2-7 and V is TRBV4-2; D is unresolved. The CDR3 is 14 amino acids. CDR1 and CDR2 (germline): LGHNA, YNFKEQ. V was trimmed by 0 bases and J by 5 bases, leaving 11 bases between them. CDR3 sequence (DNA): TGTGCCAGCAGCCAAGACTGGTCTTCGGACGAGCAGTACTTC. Translation gives CASSQDWSSDEQYF.

This clonotype was counted at least ten times. The J gene is TRBJ2-7, the V gene TRBV7-8; the match to TRBD1 covers 10 bases. J gave up 4 bases and V 0 bases, and 6 bases lay outside the gene matches. The CDR3 has 16 amino acids. From germline, CDR1 is SGHVS and CDR2 FQNEAQ. The CDR3 sequence: CASSLAPGQGTYEQYF. CDR3 DNA sequence: TGTGCCAGCAGCTTAGCCCCGGGACAGGGGACGTACGAGCAGTACTTC.

The genes are TRBV2 and TRBJ2-7, with TRBD2 matching 8 bases. The CDR3 spans 15 residues. J was trimmed by 3 bases and V by 6 bases; bases with no gene match: 10. The V gene's germline CDR1 is SNHLY and CDR2 FYNNEI. This CDR3 reads CASSLGLGMNYEQYF. CDR3 nucleotides: TGTGCCAGCAGCCTGGGACTAGGGATGAACTACGAGCAGTACTTC.